The entry that follows covers one T cell receptor beta chain sequence. This sample stems from a study of blood T cell repertoires in COVID-19. Measured with immunoSEQ multiplex PCR; TCRdb has only the in-frame clones, and not every one. The repertoire has about 260,000 clones, 85% to 90% of them found once; the top ten carry roughly 1.6%. The CDR3 is 15 residues long. Trimming cost V 5 bases and J 6 bases; bases outside gene matches: 10. CDR1 and CDR2 from the germline V gene are MNHEY and SVGAGI. The chain recombines TRBV6-5 with TRBJ1-2; 9 positions match TRBD1. Material: peripheral blood. This sequence originates from a woman in her thirties or forties who had recovered from COVID-19. The CDR3 is CASSTYDRGTDGYTF. CDR3 DNA: TGTGCCAGCAGTACCTACGACAGGGGGACGGATGGCTACACCTTC.